This T cell receptor (beta chain) stems from a study of molecular identifiers for immune sequencing clone quantification. Background on the study: Sequencing covered four of five parts into which replicate RNA from roughly 20,000 or 100,000 naive CD8 cells was split. Study-wide findings and caveats: Whereas naive cells kept under 1% of molecules in clones above 20 RNA copies, such clones held over 98% in effectors. Among around 1 million naive cells, spiked Jurkat TCR RNA from a single cell was reportedly detectable. Highly expanded clones may be undercounted when identical TCR molecules share barcodes.

Germline-derived CDR1 and CDR2 are SGHVS and FQNEAQ. The CDR3 has 14 amino acids. The V and J ends lost 1 base and 5 bases, in that order; junction bases with no gene match: 4. Of note for this clonotype: Its antigen remains unidentified.

Each CDR3 protein gets one entry after TCRdb re-called the PCR reads with MiXCR. The table shows about 630,000 distinct CDR3 sequences, with around 25% occurring only once. The TCR originated in a human donor in good health. Some libraries in this study had Jurkat cell RNA spiked in. Specimen: naive CD8+ T cells from blood, with Jurkat cell RNA spiked in. The subset was: FACS-sorted CD8+CD4-CCR7+CD45RA+ naive T cells. J is TRBJ2-5 and V is TRBV7-8, with 7 nucleotides matching TRBD1. The CDR3 nucleotides read TGTGCCAGCAGCTTAGGACAGGGTACGGAGACCCAGTACTTC. It encodes CASSLGQGTETQYF.